The TCR beta chain under discussion was sequenced for a study of CD8+ T cells in alopecia areata. Study details: A 6-month off-drug phase came after tofacitinib, which had lasted 6 to 18 months. Findings of the study overall: Persistence in scalp and blood during tofacitinib was observed for many expanded lesional clones.

About this clone: Its specificity is unknown.

Extraction and reverse transcription of RNA yielded cDNA as the sequencing template. The method was immunoSEQ multiplex PCR; TCRdb's version includes in-frame clones alone and lacks a portion of them. Of 150,000 to 200,000 clones detected, roughly 65% appear once; the ten largest clones hold roughly 0.99%. Treatment of the sample: oral pan-JAK inhibitor, 5-10 mg twice daily. This sequence was found in a human donor with alopecia areata. The sample in question was CD4+ T cells sorted from blood, obtained at week 4, from a patient treated with tofacitinib.

The CDR3 region has the DNA TGTGCCTGGAGTCGACCCGGCACCATAACCGGGGCCGGGGAGCTGTTTTTT. Protein sequence: CAWSRPGTITGAGELFF. The chain employs TRBV30 and TRBJ2-2, with D perhaps TRBD2 (5 bases). Germline V lookup: CDR1 GTSNPN, CDR2 SVGIG (reference sequence). The CDR3 has 17 amino acids. V lost 2 bases and J lost 6, with 22 bases in between.